The T cell receptor beta chain under discussion was sequenced for a study of cytomegalovirus exposure and HLA in healthy donors. Turning to the study itself: The Caucasian-associated ancestry cluster contained roughly four fifths of the roughly 400 genotyped donors.

In the PCR, 60 Vbeta and 13 Jbeta primers were used. Assay used: immunoSEQ multiplex PCR; TCRdb lists only in-frame clones, some missing. The sample carries 90,000 to 130,000 clones, more than 65% recorded once. The CDR3 runs 14 residues. CDR1 is MNHEY and CDR2 is SMNVEV in the germline V gene (reference sequence). V lost 3 bases to trimming and J lost 1 base, with 9 bases between them. Input material: PBMCs. V usage is TRBV27 and J usage is TRBJ1-1; unclear D gene. The origin of this receptor is a man younger than 40 in good health and CMV-seropositive. CDR3 loop: CASSFLTGNTEAFF. The CDR3 nucleotides are TGTGCCAGCAGTTTCCTGACGGGGAACACTGAAGCTTTCTTT.